This T cell receptor beta chain was captured in a study of blood T cell repertoires in COVID-19. V trimming: 5 bases; J trimming: 0 bases; junction bases outside the gene matches: 10. Germline lookup yields CDR1 MNHEY and CDR2 SVGEGT. The CDR3 loop spans 18 amino acids. Per the study methods: Nucleated cell counts were estimated from reference gene primer amplification. Sequenced by immunoSEQ multiplex PCR; TCRdb stores in-frame clones only, minus some. Clone size and V and J calls were adopted from that table, with D and trimming inferred from the DNA. The sample has a few hundred thousand clones, roughly four fifths seen once. This clone came up once. Clinical history reported by participants formed the basis on which cohorts were assigned.

The sequenced sample was PBMCs or T cells enriched from blood (not recorded which). The V call is TRBV6-2 or TRBV6-3, the J call TRBJ2-3, with 11 bases that match TRBD2. The source of this sequence is a woman aged 50 to 60 who had recovered from COVID-19. CDR3 region: CASSAGTSGPYSTDTQYF. CDR3 in DNA: TGTGCCAGCAGTGCCGGGACTAGCGGACCGTATAGCACAGATACGCAGTATTTT.